This TCR beta chain stems from a study of neurological immune-mediated disorders. The CDR3 is made up of 11 amino acids. Germline assignment: CDR1 SGHAT and CDR2 FQNNGV. The V gene lost 2 bases and the J gene lost 6 bases, with 5 bases spanning the gap. This clonotype showed up many times. By 5'RACE with 10-nucleotide random UMIs, the cDNA was made. TCRdb re-called the 5' RACE reads through MiXCR, storing one row per CDR3 protein. The sample has about 79,000 distinct CDR3 sequences; roughly 13% are singletons. This rearrangement joins TRBV11-2 to TRBJ2-7; D is unresolved. Specimen: PBMCs. The sequence was obtained from a woman aged 45-59 years in good health. CDR3 residues: CASSLTGEQYF. DNA for the CDR3: TGTGCCAGCAGCTTAACTGGCGAGCAGTACTTC. Drawing the rest from reference TRBV11-2 and TRBJ2-7, the complete variable domain is EAGVAQSPRYKIIEKRQSVAFWCNPISGHATLYWYQQILGQGPKLLIQFQNNGVVDDSQLPKDRFSAERLKGVDSTLKIQPAKLEDSAVYLCASSLTGEQYFGPGTRLTVT.